This T cell receptor (beta chain) was captured in a study of response to subunit inactivated influenza vaccine. Findings and limits, study-wide: With each seasonal influenza vaccination, the authors suggested, few new T cells are recruited.

A remark on this clonotype: Its matching antigen is unknown.

V was clipped by 3 bases and J by 5 bases; unmatched bases: 5. The CDR3 totals 15 residues. CDR1 and CDR2 (germline): KGHSH, LQKENI. Using its own MiXCR run on the RT-PCR reads, TCRdb lists one record per CDR3 protein. Of about 780,000 distinct CDR3 sequences in the sample, under 20% were seen once. V gene TRBV18 combines with J gene TRBJ2-5; 11 nucleotides align to TRBD2. This specimen consisted of PBMCs from blood, obtained less than 6 days after vaccination. The TCR comes from a middle-aged man who received an inactivated influenza vaccine. CDR3 nucleotides: TGTGCCAGCTCACCGCGGACTAGCGGGTTGGAGACCCAGTACTTC. Protein product: CASSPRTSGLETQYF.